The rows below give T cell receptor beta chains drawn from one sample of a study of T cell responses to AZD1222 COVID-19 vaccine. Profiling relied on immunoSEQ multiplex PCR, and the TCRdb table lists in-frame clones only, not all of them. Among tens of thousands of clones listed, approximately 90% were seen once. The sample was peripheral blood, taken on day 0 of AZD1222 vaccination. The origin of the receptors is an adult in good health. Each CDR3 is given with its conserved first and last residue. D genes are given only for firm matches. Part of the rows lack a size; the others show once, few, many or a class for expanded clones.

clone size: .; D gene: .; V gene: TRBV7-9; J gene: TRBJ1-1; CDR3 DNA: TGTGCCAGCAGCTTAGCGGCCCCCGGTGGGGCTTTCTTT; CDR3 protein: CASSLAAPGGAFF
clone size: .; D gene: TRBD1; V gene: TRBV3-1/TRBV3-2; J gene: TRBJ1-5; CDR3 DNA: TGTGCCAGCAGCCTAGGGACAGAGGTCGGTCAGCCCCAGCATTTT; CDR3 protein: CASSLGTEVGQPQHF
clone size: .; D gene: .; V gene: TRBV10-1; J gene: TRBJ2-1; CDR3 DNA: TGCGCCAGCAGTGAGTCGATGGGGGAGCAGTTCTTC; CDR3 protein: CASSESMGEQFF
clone size: once; D gene: .; V gene: TRBV3-1/TRBV3-2; J gene: TRBJ1-5; CDR3 DNA: TGTGCCAGCAGCCAAGGCCATTATAGCAATCAGCCCCAGCATTTT; CDR3 protein: CASSQGHYSNQPQHF
clone size: .; D gene: TRBD1; V gene: TRBV18; J gene: TRBJ1-4; CDR3 DNA: TGTGCCAGCTCACCTATGACAGGGACTAATGAAAAACTGTTTTTT; CDR3 protein: CASSPMTGTNEKLFF
clone size: .; D gene: TRBD1; V gene: TRBV7-9; J gene: TRBJ1-2; CDR3 DNA: TGTGCCAGCAGCCCACATGGACAGGGGGCGAATGGCTACACCTTC; CDR3 protein: CASSPHGQGANGYTF
clone size: .; D gene: .; V gene: TRBV25-1; J gene: TRBJ1-2; CDR3 DNA: TGTGCCAGCAGTGAGGGGGGACGGCAAACGACTTATGGCTACACCTTC; CDR3 protein: CASSEGGRQTTYGYTF
clone size: once; D gene: .; V gene: TRBV10-2; J gene: TRBJ1-6; CDR3 DNA: TGCGCCAGCAGTGAGTCCGGAGGTAATTCACCCCTCCACTTT; CDR3 protein: CASSESGGNSPLHF
clone size: .; D gene: .; V gene: TRBV10-3; J gene: TRBJ2-5; CDR3 DNA: TGTGCCATCAGTGAGCGGGGGGAGACCCAGTACTTC; CDR3 protein: CAISERGETQYF
clone size: .; D gene: .; V gene: TRBV12-5; J gene: TRBJ1-1; CDR3 DNA: TGTGCTAGTGCCAATCTCCGACAAGAAGCTTTCTTT; CDR3 protein: CASANLRQEAFF
clone size: .; D gene: TRBD1; V gene: TRBV5-8; J gene: TRBJ2-7; CDR3 DNA: TGTGCCAGCAGCTTGGCAGGGGGCGCAACCTACGAGCAGTACTTC; CDR3 protein: CASSLAGGATYEQYF
clone size: .; D gene: .; V gene: TRBV5-8; J gene: TRBJ2-3; CDR3 DNA: TGTGCCAGCAGCTTGTATGGCAGCACAGATACGCAGTATTTT; CDR3 protein: CASSLYGSTDTQYF
clone size: .; D gene: .; V gene: TRBV5-1; J gene: TRBJ2-7; CDR3 DNA: TGCGCCAGCAGCTTGTTGCGGAGCTCCTACGAGCAGTACTTC; CDR3 protein: CASSLLRSSYEQYF
clone size: .; D gene: TRBD2; V gene: TRBV11-3; J gene: TRBJ2-5; CDR3 DNA: TGTGCCAGCAGCCTCGGGACTAGCTTTGTTGAGACCCAGTACTTC; CDR3 protein: CASSLGTSFVETQYF
clone size: .; D gene: TRBD1; V gene: TRBV2; J gene: TRBJ1-1; CDR3 DNA: TGTGCCAGCGGAGCAACGGGACAGGGTACCACTGAAGCTTTCTTT; CDR3 protein: CASGATGQGTTEAFF
clone size: .; D gene: .; V gene: TRBV30; J gene: TRBJ1-5; CDR3 DNA: TGTGCCTGGTCGGGGGCGGGCAGCAGTCAGCCCCAGCATTTT; CDR3 protein: CAWSGAGSSQPQHF
clone size: .; D gene: TRBD1; V gene: TRBV19; J gene: TRBJ1-3; CDR3 DNA: TGTGCCAGTCGGGGACAGTTGGCTGGAAACACCATATATTTT; CDR3 protein: CASRGQLAGNTIYF
clone size: .; D gene: .; V gene: TRBV3-1/TRBV3-2; J gene: TRBJ1-2; CDR3 DNA: TGTGCCAGCAGCCAAGATACGGCGGGCTGGGATGGCTACACCTTC; CDR3 protein: CASSQDTAGWDGYTF
clone size: .; D gene: TRBD2; V gene: TRBV5-4; J gene: TRBJ2-1; CDR3 DNA: TGTGCCAGCAGCCCGAGCGGGAGTTTATCCAATGAGCAGTTCTTC; CDR3 protein: CASSPSGSLSNEQFF
clone size: .; D gene: .; V gene: TRBV3-1/TRBV3-2; J gene: TRBJ2-1; CDR3 DNA: TGTGCCAGCAGCCATGACATCTACAATGAGCAGTTCTTC; CDR3 protein: CASSHDIYNEQFF
clone size: .; D gene: TRBD2; V gene: TRBV5-4; J gene: TRBJ2-3; CDR3 DNA: TGTGCCAGCAGCTTGGGTGGCGGGAGAGGGAGAGATACGCAGTATTTT; CDR3 protein: CASSLGGGRGRDTQYF
clone size: .; D gene: .; V gene: TRBV6-2/TRBV6-3; J gene: TRBJ1-6; CDR3 DNA: TGTGCCAGCAGCCCCACAGGGAGGGCTCAGAATTCACCCCTCCACTTT; CDR3 protein: CASSPTGRAQNSPLHF
clone size: .; D gene: .; V gene: TRBV27; J gene: TRBJ2-7; CDR3 DNA: TGTGCCAGCAGTTTATCGCGGGGAGTAAAGACCTACGAGCAGTACTTC; CDR3 protein: CASSLSRGVKTYEQYF
clone size: .; D gene: TRBD1; V gene: TRBV7-9; J gene: TRBJ2-7; CDR3 DNA: TGTGCCAGCAGCTTAGAGTCCGGGACAGGGAAGCAGTACTTC; CDR3 protein: CASSLESGTGKQYF
clone size: .; D gene: TRBD1; V gene: TRBV3-1/TRBV3-2; J gene: TRBJ1-1; CDR3 DNA: TGTGCCAGCAGCCCTACCGGGACAGGGGGCGCCGGGACAGCTTTCTTT; CDR3 protein: CASSPTGTGGAGTAFF
clone size: .; D gene: .; V gene: TRBV5-1; J gene: TRBJ1-1; CDR3 DNA: TGCGCCAGCAGCCACTCCCTACAGATGAACACTGAAGCTTTCTTT; CDR3 protein: CASSHSLQMNTEAFF
clone size: .; D gene: TRBD2; V gene: TRBV7-2; J gene: TRBJ2-3; CDR3 DNA: TGTGCCAGCAGCGACGGACTAGCGGGGGCCACAGATACGCAGTATTTT; CDR3 protein: CASSDGLAGATDTQYF
clone size: .; D gene: TRBD2; V gene: TRBV5-1; J gene: TRBJ2-1; CDR3 DNA: TGCGCCAGCAGACAAAACACCGGGACTAGGGCCTACAATGAGCAGTTCTTC; CDR3 protein: CASRQNTGTRAYNEQFF
clone size: .; D gene: .; V gene: TRBV29-1; J gene: TRBJ2-7; CDR3 DNA: TGCAGCGTTGAGCGCGCAGGGGCCCCCTACGAGCAGTACTTC; CDR3 protein: CSVERAGAPYEQYF
clone size: .; D gene: TRBD1; V gene: TRBV19; J gene: TRBJ1-5; CDR3 DNA: TGTGCCAGTGGGGACAGAAGTTATAATCAGCCCCAGCATTTT; CDR3 protein: CASGDRSYNQPQHF
clone size: .; D gene: TRBD1; V gene: TRBV7-9; J gene: TRBJ1-2; CDR3 DNA: TGTGCCAGCAGCTTAGGGACAGGGGGAAGTGGCTACACCTTC; CDR3 protein: CASSLGTGGSGYTF
clone size: .; D gene: TRBD1; V gene: TRBV6-5; J gene: TRBJ1-4; CDR3 DNA: TGTGCCAGCAGCCTACAGGGGACTAATGAAAAACTGTTTTTT; CDR3 protein: CASSLQGTNEKLFF
clone size: .; D gene: TRBD1; V gene: TRBV28; J gene: TRBJ1-1; CDR3 DNA: TGTGCCAGCAGTCCGAGACAGGGGACGAACACTGAAGCTTTCTTT; CDR3 protein: CASSPRQGTNTEAFF
clone size: .; D gene: .; V gene: TRBV5-4; J gene: TRBJ2-2; CDR3 DNA: TGTGCCAGCAGCCGATCACTAAGCCCGAACACCGGGGAGCTGTTTTTT; CDR3 protein: CASSRSLSPNTGELFF
clone size: .; D gene: .; V gene: TRBV6-5; J gene: TRBJ1-5; CDR3 DNA: TGTGCCAGCAGGGGTCAACATAGCAATCAGCCCCAGCATTTT; CDR3 protein: CASRGQHSNQPQHF
clone size: .; D gene: .; V gene: TRBV5-1; J gene: TRBJ1-1; CDR3 DNA: TGCGCCAGCAGGATAGACCTACTGGGTAGCACTGAAGCTTTCTTT; CDR3 protein: CASRIDLLGSTEAFF
clone size: .; D gene: TRBD1; V gene: TRBV19; J gene: TRBJ1-5; CDR3 DNA: TGTGCCAGTACCATACAGGGGGCGAGCAATCAGCCCCAGCATTTT; CDR3 protein: CASTIQGASNQPQHF
clone size: .; D gene: .; V gene: TRBV6-5; J gene: TRBJ1-2; CDR3 DNA: TGTGCCAGCAGTTACTCGATTTCCCTAAACTATGGCTACACCTTC; CDR3 protein: CASSYSISLNYGYTF
clone size: .; D gene: .; V gene: TRBV30; J gene: TRBJ1-1; CDR3 DNA: TGTGCCTGGAGGAGAGAGGGGGTGAACACTGAAGCTTTCTTT; CDR3 protein: CAWRREGVNTEAFF
clone size: few; D gene: TRBD2; V gene: TRBV9; J gene: TRBJ2-5; CDR3 DNA: TGTGCCAGCAGCTCCTTGGGACTAGCGGGAAAAGAGACCCAGTACTTC; CDR3 protein: CASSSLGLAGKETQYF
clone size: .; D gene: .; V gene: TRBV5-5; J gene: TRBJ2-3; CDR3 DNA: TGTGCCAGCAGCTTGGAGGTCTTTGGTCCAGATACGCAGTATTTT; CDR3 protein: CASSLEVFGPDTQYF
clone size: .; D gene: .; V gene: TRBV10-2; J gene: TRBJ1-1; CDR3 DNA: TGCGCCAGCAGTGATCGGGGTGGGGTCTCCTCGGGCGAAGCTTTCTTT; CDR3 protein: CASSDRGGVSSGEAFF
clone size: .; D gene: TRBD2; V gene: TRBV7-9; J gene: TRBJ2-3; CDR3 DNA: TGTGCCAGCAGCTTAGATGGACTAGCTACAGATACGCAGTATTTT; CDR3 protein: CASSLDGLATDTQYF
clone size: .; D gene: .; V gene: TRBV7-6; J gene: TRBJ1-1; CDR3 DNA: TGTGCCAGCAGCCCAAAGCAGGGCAACACTGAAGCTTTCTTT; CDR3 protein: CASSPKQGNTEAFF
clone size: .; D gene: .; V gene: TRBV5-1; J gene: TRBJ2-1; CDR3 DNA: TGCGCCAGCAGCTTGCCCGAGATTTACAATGAGCAGTTCTTC; CDR3 protein: CASSLPEIYNEQFF
clone size: .; D gene: TRBD2; V gene: TRBV5-1; J gene: TRBJ2-5; CDR3 DNA: TGCGCCAGTCGTCGGGGGGACCGGGAGACCCAGTACTTC; CDR3 protein: CASRRGDRETQYF
clone size: .; D gene: .; V gene: TRBV10-3; J gene: TRBJ1-1; CDR3 DNA: TGTGCCATCAGTGATCCCGGCCTAGCGAACACTGAAGCTTTCTTT; CDR3 protein: CAISDPGLANTEAFF
clone size: .; D gene: .; V gene: TRBV21-1; J gene: TRBJ1-4; CDR3 DNA: TGTGCCAGCTCGGGCCAACTGAATGAAAAACTGTTTTTT; CDR3 protein: CASSGQLNEKLFF
clone size: .; D gene: .; V gene: TRBV7-2; J gene: TRBJ1-2; CDR3 DNA: TGTGCCAGCAGCTTAAGTGCTTTAGCTAACTATGGCTACACCTTC; CDR3 protein: CASSLSALANYGYTF
clone size: .; D gene: TRBD1; V gene: TRBV3-1/TRBV3-2; J gene: TRBJ1-1; CDR3 DNA: TGTGCCAGCAGCCAACAGGGGGGAACTGAAGCTTTCTTT; CDR3 protein: CASSQQGGTEAFF
clone size: .; D gene: TRBD1; V gene: TRBV19; J gene: TRBJ1-5; CDR3 DNA: TGTGCCAGTAGACAGACAGGGGGTTACCAGCCCCAGCATTTT; CDR3 protein: CASRQTGGYQPQHF
clone size: .; D gene: .; V gene: TRBV7-2; J gene: TRBJ1-5; CDR3 DNA: TGTGCCAGCAGCTTAGCTGGCGGGGGAGGGCATCAGCCCCAGCATTTT; CDR3 protein: CASSLAGGGGHQPQHF
clone size: .; D gene: TRBD1; V gene: TRBV6-5; J gene: TRBJ1-2; CDR3 DNA: TGTGCCAGCAGTTTCGCTGGACAGGCCCATGGCTACACCTTC; CDR3 protein: CASSFAGQAHGYTF